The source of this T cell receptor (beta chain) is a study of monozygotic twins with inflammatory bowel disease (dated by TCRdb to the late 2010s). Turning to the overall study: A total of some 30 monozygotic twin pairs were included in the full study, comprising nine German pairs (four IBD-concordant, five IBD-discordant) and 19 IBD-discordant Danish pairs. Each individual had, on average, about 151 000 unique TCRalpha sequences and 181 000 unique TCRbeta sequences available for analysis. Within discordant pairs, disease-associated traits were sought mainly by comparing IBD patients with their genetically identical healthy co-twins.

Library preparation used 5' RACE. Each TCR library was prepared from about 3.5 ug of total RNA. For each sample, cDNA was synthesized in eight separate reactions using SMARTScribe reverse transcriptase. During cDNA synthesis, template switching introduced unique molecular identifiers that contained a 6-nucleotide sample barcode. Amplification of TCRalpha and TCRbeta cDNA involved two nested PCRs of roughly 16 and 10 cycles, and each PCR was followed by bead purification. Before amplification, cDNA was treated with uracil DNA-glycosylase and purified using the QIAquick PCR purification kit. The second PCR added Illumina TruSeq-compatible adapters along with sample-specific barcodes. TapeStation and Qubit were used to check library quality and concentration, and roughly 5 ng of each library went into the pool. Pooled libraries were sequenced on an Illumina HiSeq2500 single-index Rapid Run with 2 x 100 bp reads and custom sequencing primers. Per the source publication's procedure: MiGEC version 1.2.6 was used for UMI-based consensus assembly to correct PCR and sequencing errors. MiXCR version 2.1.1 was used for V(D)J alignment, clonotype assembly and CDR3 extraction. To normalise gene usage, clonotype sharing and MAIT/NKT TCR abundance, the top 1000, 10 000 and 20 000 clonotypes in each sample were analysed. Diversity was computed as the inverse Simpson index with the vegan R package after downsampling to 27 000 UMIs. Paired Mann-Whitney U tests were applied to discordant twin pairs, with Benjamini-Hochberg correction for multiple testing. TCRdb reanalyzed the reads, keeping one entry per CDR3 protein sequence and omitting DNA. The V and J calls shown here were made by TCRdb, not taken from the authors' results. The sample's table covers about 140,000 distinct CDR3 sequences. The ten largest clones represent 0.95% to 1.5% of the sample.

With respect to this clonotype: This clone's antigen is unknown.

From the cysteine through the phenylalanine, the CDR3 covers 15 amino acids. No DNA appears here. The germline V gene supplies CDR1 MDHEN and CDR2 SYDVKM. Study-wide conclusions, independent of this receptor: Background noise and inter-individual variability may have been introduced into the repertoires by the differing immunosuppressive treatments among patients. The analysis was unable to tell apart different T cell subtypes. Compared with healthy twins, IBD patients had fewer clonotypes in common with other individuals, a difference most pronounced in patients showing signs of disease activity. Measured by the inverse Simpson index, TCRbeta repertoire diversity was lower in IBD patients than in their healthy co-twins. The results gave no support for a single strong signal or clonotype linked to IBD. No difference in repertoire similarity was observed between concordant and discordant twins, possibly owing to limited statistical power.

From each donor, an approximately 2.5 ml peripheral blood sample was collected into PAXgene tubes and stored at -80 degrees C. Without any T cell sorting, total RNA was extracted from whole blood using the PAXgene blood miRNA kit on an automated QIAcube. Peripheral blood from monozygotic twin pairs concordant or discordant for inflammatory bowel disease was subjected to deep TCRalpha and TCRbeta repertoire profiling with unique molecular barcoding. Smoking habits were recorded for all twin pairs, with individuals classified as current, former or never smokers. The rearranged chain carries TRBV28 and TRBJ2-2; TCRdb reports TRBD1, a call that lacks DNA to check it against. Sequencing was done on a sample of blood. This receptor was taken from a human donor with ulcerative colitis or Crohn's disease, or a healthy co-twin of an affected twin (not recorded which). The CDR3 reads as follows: CASSSDRDNTGELFF.